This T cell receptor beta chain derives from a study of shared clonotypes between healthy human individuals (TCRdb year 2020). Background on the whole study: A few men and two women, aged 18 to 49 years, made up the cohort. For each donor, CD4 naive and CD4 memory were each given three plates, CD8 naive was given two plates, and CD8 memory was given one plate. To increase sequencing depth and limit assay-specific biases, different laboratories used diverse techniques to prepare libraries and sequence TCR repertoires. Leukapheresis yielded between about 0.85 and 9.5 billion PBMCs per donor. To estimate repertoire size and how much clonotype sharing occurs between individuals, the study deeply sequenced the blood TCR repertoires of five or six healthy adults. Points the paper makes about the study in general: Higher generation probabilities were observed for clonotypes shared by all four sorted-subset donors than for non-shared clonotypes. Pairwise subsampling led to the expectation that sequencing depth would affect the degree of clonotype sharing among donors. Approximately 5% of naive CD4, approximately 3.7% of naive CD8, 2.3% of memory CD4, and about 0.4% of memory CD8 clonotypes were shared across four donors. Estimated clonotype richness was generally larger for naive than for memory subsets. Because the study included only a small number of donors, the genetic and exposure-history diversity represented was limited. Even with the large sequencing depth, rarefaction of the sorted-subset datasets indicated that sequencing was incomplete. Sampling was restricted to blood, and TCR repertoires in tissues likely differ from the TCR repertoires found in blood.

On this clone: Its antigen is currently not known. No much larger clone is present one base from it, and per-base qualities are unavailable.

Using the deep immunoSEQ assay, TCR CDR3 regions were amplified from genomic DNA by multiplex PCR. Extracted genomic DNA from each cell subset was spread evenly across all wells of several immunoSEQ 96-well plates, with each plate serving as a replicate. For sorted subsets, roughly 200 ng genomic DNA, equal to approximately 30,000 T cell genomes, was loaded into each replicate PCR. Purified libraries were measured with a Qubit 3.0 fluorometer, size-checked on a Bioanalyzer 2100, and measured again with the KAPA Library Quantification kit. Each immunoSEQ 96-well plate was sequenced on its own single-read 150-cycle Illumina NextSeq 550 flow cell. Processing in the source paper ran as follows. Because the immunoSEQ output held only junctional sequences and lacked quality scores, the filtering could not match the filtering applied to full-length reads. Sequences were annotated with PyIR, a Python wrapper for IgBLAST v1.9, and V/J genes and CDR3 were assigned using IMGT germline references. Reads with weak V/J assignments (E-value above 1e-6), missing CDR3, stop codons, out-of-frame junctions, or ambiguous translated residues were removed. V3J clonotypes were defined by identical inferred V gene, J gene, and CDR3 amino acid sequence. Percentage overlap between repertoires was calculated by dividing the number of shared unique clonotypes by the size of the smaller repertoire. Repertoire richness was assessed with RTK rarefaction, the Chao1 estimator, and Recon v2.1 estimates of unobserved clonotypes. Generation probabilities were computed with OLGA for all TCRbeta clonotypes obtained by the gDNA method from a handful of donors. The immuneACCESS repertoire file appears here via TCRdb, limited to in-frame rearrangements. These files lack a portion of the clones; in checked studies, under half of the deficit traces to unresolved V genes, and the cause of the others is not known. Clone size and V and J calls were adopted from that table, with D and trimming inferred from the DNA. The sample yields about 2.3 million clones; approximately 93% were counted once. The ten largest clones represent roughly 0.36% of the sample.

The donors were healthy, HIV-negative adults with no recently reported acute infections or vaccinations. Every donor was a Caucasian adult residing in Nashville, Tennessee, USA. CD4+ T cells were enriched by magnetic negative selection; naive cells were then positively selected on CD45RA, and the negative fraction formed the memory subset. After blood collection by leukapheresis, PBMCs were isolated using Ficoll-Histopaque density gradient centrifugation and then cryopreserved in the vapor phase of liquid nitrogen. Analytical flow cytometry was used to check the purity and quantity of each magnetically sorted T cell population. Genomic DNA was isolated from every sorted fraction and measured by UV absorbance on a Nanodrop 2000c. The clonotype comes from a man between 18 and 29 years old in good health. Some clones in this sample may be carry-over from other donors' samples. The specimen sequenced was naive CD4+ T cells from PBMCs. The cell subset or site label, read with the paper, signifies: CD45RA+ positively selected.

The nucleotide sequence reads TGCGCCAGCAGCTTGGAGCGTAGCGGGTTGGAGCAGTACTTC. This encodes CASSLERSGLEQYF. The receptor chain draws on TRBV5-1 and TRBJ2-7, and 7 junctional nucleotides match TRBD2. The CDR3 holds 14 amino acids from the cysteine to the phenylalanine. The DNA shown is the 42-base CDR3, in frame from base 1. For this chain, trimming is 0 bases at the V end and 7 bases at the J end, and the number of junction bases without a gene match is 7. The germline V gene sets CDR1 to SGHRS and CDR2 to YFSETQ.